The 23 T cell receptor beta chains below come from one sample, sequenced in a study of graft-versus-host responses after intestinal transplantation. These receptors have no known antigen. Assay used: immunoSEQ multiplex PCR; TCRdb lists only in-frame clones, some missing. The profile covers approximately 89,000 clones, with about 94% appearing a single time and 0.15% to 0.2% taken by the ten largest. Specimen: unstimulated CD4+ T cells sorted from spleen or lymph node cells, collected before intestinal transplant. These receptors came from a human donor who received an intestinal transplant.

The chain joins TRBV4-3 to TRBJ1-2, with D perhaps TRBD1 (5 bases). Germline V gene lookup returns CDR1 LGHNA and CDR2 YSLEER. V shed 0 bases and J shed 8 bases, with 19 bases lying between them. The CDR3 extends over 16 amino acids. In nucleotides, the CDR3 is TGCGCCAGCAGCCAAGAACCGCACGGGACTGTCGGCGGCTACACCTTC. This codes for CASSQEPHGTVGGYTF.

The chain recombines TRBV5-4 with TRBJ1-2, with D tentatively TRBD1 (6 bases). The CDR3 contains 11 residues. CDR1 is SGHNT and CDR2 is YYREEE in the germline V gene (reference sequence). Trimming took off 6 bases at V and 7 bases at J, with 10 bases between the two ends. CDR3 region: CASKGESGYTF. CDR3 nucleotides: TGTGCCAGCAAGGGGGAGAGTGGCTACACCTTC.

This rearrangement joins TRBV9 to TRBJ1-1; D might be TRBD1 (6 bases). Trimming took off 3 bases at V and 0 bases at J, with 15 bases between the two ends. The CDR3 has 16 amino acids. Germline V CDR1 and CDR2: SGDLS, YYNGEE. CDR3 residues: CASSAMGAWMNTEAFF. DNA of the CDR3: TGTGCCAGCAGCGCGATGGGGGCGTGGATGAACACTGAAGCTTTCTTT.

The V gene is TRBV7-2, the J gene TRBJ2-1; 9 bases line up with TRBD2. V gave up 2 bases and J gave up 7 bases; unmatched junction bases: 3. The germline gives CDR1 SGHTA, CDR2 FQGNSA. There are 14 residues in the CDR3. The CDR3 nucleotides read TGTGCCAGCAGCTTACTAGCGGGAATAAATGAGCAGTTCTTC. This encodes CASSLLAGINEQFF.

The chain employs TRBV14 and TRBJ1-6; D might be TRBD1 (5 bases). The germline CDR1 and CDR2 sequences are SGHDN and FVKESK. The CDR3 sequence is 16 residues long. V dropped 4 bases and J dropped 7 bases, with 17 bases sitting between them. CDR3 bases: TGTGCCAGCAGCCCTTTGGACACGCTTGGCAATTCACCCCTCCACTTT. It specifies CASSPLDTLGNSPLHF. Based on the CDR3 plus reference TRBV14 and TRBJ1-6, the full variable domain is EAGVTQFPSHSVIEKGQTVTLRCDPISGHDNLYWYRRVMGKEIKFLLHFVKESKQDESGMPNNRFLAERTGGTYSTLKVQPAELEDSGVYFCASSPLDTLGNSPLHFGNGTRLTVT.

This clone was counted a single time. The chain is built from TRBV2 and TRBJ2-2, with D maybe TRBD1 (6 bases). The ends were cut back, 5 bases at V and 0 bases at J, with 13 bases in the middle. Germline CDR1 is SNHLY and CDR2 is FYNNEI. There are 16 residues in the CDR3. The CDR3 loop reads CASSLDSTANTGELFF. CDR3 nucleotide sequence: TGTGCCAGCAGTCTGGACAGCACAGCGAACACCGGGGAGCTGTTTTTT.

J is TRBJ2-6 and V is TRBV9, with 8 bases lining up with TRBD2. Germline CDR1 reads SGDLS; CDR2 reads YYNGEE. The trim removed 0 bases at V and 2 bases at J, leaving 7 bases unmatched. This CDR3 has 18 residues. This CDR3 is CASSVATGGAAGANVLTF. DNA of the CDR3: TGTGCCAGCAGCGTAGCTACGGGGGGGGCAGCTGGGGCCAACGTCCTGACTTTC.

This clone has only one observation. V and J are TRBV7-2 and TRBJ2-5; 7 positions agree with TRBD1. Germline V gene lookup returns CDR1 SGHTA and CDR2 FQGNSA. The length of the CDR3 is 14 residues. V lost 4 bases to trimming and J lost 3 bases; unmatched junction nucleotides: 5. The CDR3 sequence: CASSSRQGKETQYF. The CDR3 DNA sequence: TGTGCCAGCAGCTCCCGACAGGGAAAAGAGACCCAGTACTTC.

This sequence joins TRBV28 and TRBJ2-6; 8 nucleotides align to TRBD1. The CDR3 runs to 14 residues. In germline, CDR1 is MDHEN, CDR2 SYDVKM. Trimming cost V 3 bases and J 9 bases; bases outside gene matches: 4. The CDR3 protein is CASSLTGQDNVLTF. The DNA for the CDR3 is TGTGCCAGCAGTTTGACGGGACAGGACAACGTCCTGACTTTC.

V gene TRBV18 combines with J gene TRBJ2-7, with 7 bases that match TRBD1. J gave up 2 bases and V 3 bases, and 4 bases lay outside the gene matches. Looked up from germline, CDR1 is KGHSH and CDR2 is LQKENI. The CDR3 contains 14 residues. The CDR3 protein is CASSPGTEPYEQYF. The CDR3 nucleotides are TGTGCCAGCTCACCTGGGACAGAACCCTACGAGCAGTACTTC.

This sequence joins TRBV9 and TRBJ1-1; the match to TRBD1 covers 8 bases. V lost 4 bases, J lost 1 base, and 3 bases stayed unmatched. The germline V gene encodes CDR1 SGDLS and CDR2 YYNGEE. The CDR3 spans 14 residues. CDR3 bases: TGTGCCAGCAGCAACAGGGGGGAGAACACTGAAGCTTTCTTT. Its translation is CASSNRGENTEAFF.

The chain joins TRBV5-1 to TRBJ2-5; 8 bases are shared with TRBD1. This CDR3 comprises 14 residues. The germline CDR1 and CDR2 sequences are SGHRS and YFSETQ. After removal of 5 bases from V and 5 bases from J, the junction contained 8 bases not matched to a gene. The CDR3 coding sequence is TGCGCCAGCAGGAAGGGACAGGTCCAGGAGACCCAGTACTTC. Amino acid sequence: CASRKGQVQETQYF.

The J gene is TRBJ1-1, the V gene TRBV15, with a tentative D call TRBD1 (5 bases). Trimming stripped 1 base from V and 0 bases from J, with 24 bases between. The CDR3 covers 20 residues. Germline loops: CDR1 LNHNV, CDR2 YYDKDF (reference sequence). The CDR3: CATSRGGGPGLNLLNTEAFF. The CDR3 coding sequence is TGTGCCACCAGCAGAGGGGGAGGGCCGGGACTCAACTTACTGAACACTGAAGCTTTCTTT.

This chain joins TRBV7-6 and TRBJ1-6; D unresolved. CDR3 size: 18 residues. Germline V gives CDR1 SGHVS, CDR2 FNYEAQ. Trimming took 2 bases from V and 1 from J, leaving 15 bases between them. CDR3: CASSLLGQRRSYNSPLHF. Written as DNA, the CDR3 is TGTGCCAGCAGCTTACTGGGCCAGCGGAGGTCCTATAATTCACCCCTCCACTTT.

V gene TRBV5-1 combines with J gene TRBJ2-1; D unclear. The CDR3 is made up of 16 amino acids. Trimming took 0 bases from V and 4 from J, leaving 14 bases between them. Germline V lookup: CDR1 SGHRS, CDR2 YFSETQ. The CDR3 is CASSLVQHSFYNEQFF. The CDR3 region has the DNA TGCGCCAGCAGCTTGGTACAGCACTCCTTTTACAATGAGCAGTTCTTC.

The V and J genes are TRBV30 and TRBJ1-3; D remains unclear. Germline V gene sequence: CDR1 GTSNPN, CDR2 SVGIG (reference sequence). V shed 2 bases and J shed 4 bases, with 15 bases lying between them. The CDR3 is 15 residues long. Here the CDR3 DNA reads TGTGCCTGGAGTACGTTATTTGGAGGAGGAAACACCATATATTTT. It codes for CAWSTLFGGGNTIYF. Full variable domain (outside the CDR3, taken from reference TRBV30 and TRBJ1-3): SQTIHQWPATLVQPVGSPLSLECTVEGTSNPNLYWYRQAAGRGLQLLFYSVGIGQISSEVPQNLSASRPQDRQFILSSKKLLLSDSGFYLCAWSTLFGGGNTIYFGEGSWLTVV.

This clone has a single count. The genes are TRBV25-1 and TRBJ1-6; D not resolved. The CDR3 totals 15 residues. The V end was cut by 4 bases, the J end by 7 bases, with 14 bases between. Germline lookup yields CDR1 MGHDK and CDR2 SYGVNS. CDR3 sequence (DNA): TGTGCCAGCAGTGCTGCGTACTCAGGAAATTCACCCCTCCACTTT. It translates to CASSAAYSGNSPLHF.

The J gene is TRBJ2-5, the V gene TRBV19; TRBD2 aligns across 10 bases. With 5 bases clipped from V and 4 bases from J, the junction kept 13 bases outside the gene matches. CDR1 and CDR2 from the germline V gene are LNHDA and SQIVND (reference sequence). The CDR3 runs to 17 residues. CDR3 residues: CASSGRRAGGPGETQYF. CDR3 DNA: TGTGCCAGTAGTGGGAGAAGAGCGGGGGGGCCTGGAGAGACCCAGTACTTC.

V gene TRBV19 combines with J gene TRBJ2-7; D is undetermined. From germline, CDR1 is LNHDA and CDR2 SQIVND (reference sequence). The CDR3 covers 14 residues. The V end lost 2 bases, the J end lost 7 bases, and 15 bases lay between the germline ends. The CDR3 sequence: CASSISLQKTEQYF. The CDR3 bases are TGTGCCAGTAGTATAAGTTTACAAAAAACGGAGCAGTACTTC. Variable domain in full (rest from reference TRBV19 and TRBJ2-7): DGGITQSPKYLFRKEGQNVTLSCEQNLNHDAMYWYRQDPGQGLRLIYYSQIVNDFQKGDIAEGYSVSREKKESFPLTVTSAQKNPTAFYLCASSISLQKTEQYFGPGTRLTVT.

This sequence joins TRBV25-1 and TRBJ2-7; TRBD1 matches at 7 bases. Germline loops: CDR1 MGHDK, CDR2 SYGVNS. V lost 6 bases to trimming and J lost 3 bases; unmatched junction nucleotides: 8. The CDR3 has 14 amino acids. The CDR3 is CASRSQGIRYEQYF. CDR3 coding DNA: TGTGCCAGCAGATCACAGGGGATTCGCTACGAGCAGTACTTC.

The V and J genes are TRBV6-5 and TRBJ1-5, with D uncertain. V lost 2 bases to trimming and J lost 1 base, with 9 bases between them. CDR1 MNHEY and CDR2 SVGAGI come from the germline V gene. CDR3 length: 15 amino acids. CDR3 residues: CASSYRQVSNQPQHF. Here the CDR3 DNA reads TGTGCCAGCAGTTACAGGCAGGTCAGCAATCAGCCCCAGCATTTT.

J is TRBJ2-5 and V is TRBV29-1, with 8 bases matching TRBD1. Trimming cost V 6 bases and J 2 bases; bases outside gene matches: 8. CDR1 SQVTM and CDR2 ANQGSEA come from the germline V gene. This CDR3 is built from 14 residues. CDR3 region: CSVLNYRGQETQYF. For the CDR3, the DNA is TGCAGCGTCCTTAACTACAGGGGGCAAGAGACCCAGTACTTC.

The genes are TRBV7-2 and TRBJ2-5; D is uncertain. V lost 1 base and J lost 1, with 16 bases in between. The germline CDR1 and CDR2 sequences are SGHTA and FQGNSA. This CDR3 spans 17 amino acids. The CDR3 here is CASSLGKPVMAQETQYF. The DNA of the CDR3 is TGTGCCAGCAGCTTAGGTAAACCAGTCATGGCCCAAGAGACCCAGTACTTC. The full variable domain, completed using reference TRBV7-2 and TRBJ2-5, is GAGVSQSPSNKVTEKGKDVELRCDPISGHTALYWYRQSLGQGLEFLIYFQGNSAPDKSGLPSDRFSAERTGGSVSTLTIQRTQQEDSAVYLCASSLGKPVMAQETQYFGPGTRLLVL.